These T cell receptor beta chains were read from a single sample in a study of blood T cell repertoires in COVID-19. TCRdb's copy holds only in-frame clones and misses some; the assay was immunoSEQ multiplex PCR. This sample carries about 160,000 clones, 80% to 90% of them seen once, and the ten largest clones take over 10%. The specimen sequenced was peripheral blood. The receptors stem from a man younger than 30 with COVID-19, enrolled during active disease. Both conserved end residues are part of each CDR3. D genes are given only for firm matches. The size of a clone is reported for some rows only, either as once, few or many, or as a class for expanded clones.

D gene: TRBD2
V gene: TRBV6-6
clone size: NA
J gene: TRBJ2-7
CDR3 DNA: TGTGCCAGCAGTCTAGCGGGAGACTACGAGCAGTACTTC
CDR3 protein: CASSLAGDYEQYF

D gene: TRBD2
V gene: TRBV9
clone size: NA
J gene: TRBJ2-3
CDR3 DNA: TGTGCCAGCAGCCCACCCTTAGAGCGGGAGGGCCAGCCAGATACGCAGTATTTT
CDR3 protein: CASSPPLEREGQPDTQYF

D gene: TRBD1
V gene: TRBV6-2/TRBV6-3
clone size: NA
J gene: TRBJ2-3
CDR3 DNA: TGTGCCAGCAGATACTGGACAGGGCAAACAGATACGCAGTATTTT
CDR3 protein: CASRYWTGQTDTQYF

D gene: NA
V gene: TRBV28
clone size: NA
J gene: TRBJ1-1
CDR3 DNA: TGTGCCAGCAGTTGGGAGGGATGGAACACTGAAGCTTTCTTT
CDR3 protein: CASSWEGWNTEAFF

D gene: TRBD1
V gene: TRBV9
clone size: NA
J gene: TRBJ2-7
CDR3 DNA: TGTGCCAGCAGCGCGGGACAGGGGGTGTACGAGCAGTACTTC
CDR3 protein: CASSAGQGVYEQYF

D gene: NA
V gene: TRBV29-1
clone size: NA
J gene: TRBJ1-1
CDR3 DNA: TGCAGCGTTGAAGTGGGCCAGGTGAACACTGAAGCTTTCTTT
CDR3 protein: CSVEVGQVNTEAFF

D gene: NA
V gene: TRBV4-3
clone size: NA
J gene: TRBJ2-7
CDR3 DNA: TGCGCCAGCAGCCAAGATATAGGGGTCCCCTACGAGCAGTACTTC
CDR3 protein: CASSQDIGVPYEQYF

D gene: NA
V gene: TRBV19
clone size: NA
J gene: TRBJ2-7
CDR3 DNA: TGTGCCAGTAGTATATGGCAGGGCTACGAGCAGTACTTC
CDR3 protein: CASSIWQGYEQYF

D gene: TRBD2
V gene: TRBV19
clone size: NA
J gene: TRBJ2-7
CDR3 DNA: TGTGCCAGTAAGACTAGCGGGGGCTCCTACGAGCAGTACTTC
CDR3 protein: CASKTSGGSYEQYF

D gene: TRBD1
V gene: TRBV2
clone size: NA
J gene: TRBJ2-2
CDR3 DNA: TGTGCCAGCAGTGCCAGGACAGGGTGGGCCGGGGAGCTGTTTTTT
CDR3 protein: CASSARTGWAGELFF

D gene: TRBD2
V gene: TRBV30
clone size: few
J gene: TRBJ2-1
CDR3 DNA: TGTGCCTGGAGTGTTTTCAGCGGGAGGCAGGGTGAGCAGTTCTTC
CDR3 protein: CAWSVFSGRQGEQFF

D gene: TRBD1
V gene: TRBV11-2
clone size: NA
J gene: TRBJ1-1
CDR3 DNA: TGTGCCAGCAGCCTCCGGACAGGGGGCTTTGGAGCTTTCTTT
CDR3 protein: CASSLRTGGFGAFF

D gene: TRBD2
V gene: TRBV7-3
clone size: once
J gene: TRBJ2-2
CDR3 DNA: TGTGCCAGCAGCTTAAACGGGAGGGACACCGGGGAGCTGTTTTTT
CDR3 protein: CASSLNGRDTGELFF

D gene: NA
V gene: TRBV28
clone size: NA
J gene: TRBJ2-6
CDR3 DNA: TGTGCCAGCAGTTGGAGCACTGGGGCCAACGTCCTGACTTTC
CDR3 protein: CASSWSTGANVLTF

D gene: NA
V gene: TRBV24-1
clone size: NA
J gene: TRBJ1-1
CDR3 DNA: TGTGCCACCACACAGGATTCGAACACTGAAGCTTTCTTT
CDR3 protein: CATTQDSNTEAFF

D gene: TRBD1
V gene: TRBV7-2
clone size: NA
J gene: TRBJ1-1
CDR3 DNA: TGTGCCAGCAGCAGCACAGGGGGACGTACTGAAGCTTTCTTT
CDR3 protein: CASSSTGGRTEAFF

D gene: NA
V gene: TRBV27
clone size: NA
J gene: TRBJ2-1
CDR3 DNA: TGTGCCAGCAGTTTATTAGGGGGATCGGAGCAGTTCTTC
CDR3 protein: CASSLLGGSEQFF

D gene: NA
V gene: TRBV7-8
clone size: NA
J gene: TRBJ1-2
CDR3 DNA: TGTGCCAGCAGCTTAGTCGGCCCAGGGAATGGCTACACCTTC
CDR3 protein: CASSLVGPGNGYTF

D gene: NA
V gene: TRBV3-1/TRBV3-2
clone size: NA
J gene: TRBJ2-7
CDR3 DNA: TGTGCCAGCAGCCAAGAATGGGTGGGAGAGGGCTCCTACGAGCAGTACTTC
CDR3 protein: CASSQEWVGEGSYEQYF

D gene: NA
V gene: TRBV4-3
clone size: NA
J gene: TRBJ2-5
CDR3 DNA: TGCGCCAGCAGCCAACAGGGACAAGAGACCCAGTACTTC
CDR3 protein: CASSQQGQETQYF

D gene: TRBD1
V gene: TRBV6-2/TRBV6-3
clone size: NA
J gene: TRBJ1-4
CDR3 DNA: TGTGCCAGCAGTTACTCGCGGTCCGGGACAGGGGACGAAAAACTGCTTTTT
CDR3 protein: CASSYSRSGTGDEKLLF

D gene: NA
V gene: TRBV13
clone size: NA
J gene: TRBJ2-2
CDR3 DNA: TGTGCCAGCAGCCATCCCGGGAGGAACACCGGGGAGCTGTTTTTT
CDR3 protein: CASSHPGRNTGELFF

D gene: NA
V gene: TRBV25-1
clone size: NA
J gene: TRBJ2-1
CDR3 DNA: TGTGCCAGCAGTGAATGGTTGAGTAGCGTCGGATCCTACAATGAGCAGTTCTTC
CDR3 protein: CASSEWLSSVGSYNEQFF

D gene: TRBD1
V gene: TRBV5-4
clone size: NA
J gene: TRBJ2-7
CDR3 DNA: TGTGCCAGCAGCCCAAACAGGGGTTACGAGCAGTACTTC
CDR3 protein: CASSPNRGYEQYF

D gene: TRBD1
V gene: TRBV30
clone size: NA
J gene: TRBJ2-5
CDR3 DNA: TGTGCCTGGAGGAATCGGGCGACAGGGGCACAGTACTTC
CDR3 protein: CAWRNRATGAQYF

D gene: NA
V gene: TRBV5-4
clone size: NA
J gene: TRBJ1-2
CDR3 DNA: TGTGCCAGCAGCCCCGGGCTCAGGGGCTATGGCTACACCTTC
CDR3 protein: CASSPGLRGYGYTF

D gene: TRBD2
V gene: TRBV27
clone size: NA
J gene: TRBJ2-7
CDR3 DNA: TGTGCCAGCAGTTTATACAGCGGGAGGCCATACGAGCAGTACTTC
CDR3 protein: CASSLYSGRPYEQYF

D gene: NA
V gene: TRBV9
clone size: NA
J gene: TRBJ2-7
CDR3 DNA: TGTGCCAGCAGCCCCCGGGACTGGTCCTACGAGCAGTACTTC
CDR3 protein: CASSPRDWSYEQYF

D gene: NA
V gene: TRBV28
clone size: NA
J gene: TRBJ2-1
CDR3 DNA: TGTGCCAGCAGTTTGAGAATACCTACTAGCCCTCAGTTCTTC
CDR3 protein: CASSLRIPTSPQFF

D gene: NA
V gene: TRBV27
clone size: NA
J gene: TRBJ2-7
CDR3 DNA: TGTGCCAGCAGTTTATCGCTAATGGGCAACGAGCAGTACTTC
CDR3 protein: CASSLSLMGNEQYF

D gene: TRBD2
V gene: TRBV30
clone size: NA
J gene: TRBJ2-1
CDR3 DNA: TGTGCCTGGAGTGGATTAGCGGGAGTCGGGCAGTTCTTC
CDR3 protein: CAWSGLAGVGQFF

D gene: NA
V gene: TRBV5-4
clone size: once
J gene: TRBJ2-7
CDR3 DNA: TGTGCCAGCAGCTTGCATGCAGGTTCGACCTACGAGCAGTACTTC
CDR3 protein: CASSLHAGSTYEQYF

D gene: TRBD2
V gene: TRBV27
clone size: NA
J gene: TRBJ2-7
CDR3 DNA: TGTGCCAGCAGTTGGTCTAGCGGGAGTTCCTACGAGCAGTACTTC
CDR3 protein: CASSWSSGSSYEQYF

D gene: TRBD1
V gene: TRBV6-5
clone size: NA
J gene: TRBJ1-4
CDR3 DNA: TGTGCCAGCAGGGGGGGACAGGAGGGTGAAAAACTGCTTTTT
CDR3 protein: CASRGGQEGEKLLF

D gene: NA
V gene: TRBV5-5
clone size: NA
J gene: TRBJ1-4
CDR3 DNA: TGTGCCAGCAGCTTGGATATGGGGAGGAGAGAAAAACTGCTTTTT
CDR3 protein: CASSLDMGRREKLLF

D gene: NA
V gene: TRBV7-6
clone size: NA
J gene: TRBJ1-4
CDR3 DNA: TGTGCCAGCAGCCCTTTCGCGACAGTCGCTAATGAAAAACTGTTTTTT
CDR3 protein: CASSPFATVANEKLFF

D gene: TRBD2
V gene: TRBV6-4
clone size: NA
J gene: TRBJ2-1
CDR3 DNA: TGTGCCAGCAGTAGGAGAGCGGGAGAGGGCAATGAGCAGTTCTTC
CDR3 protein: CASSRRAGEGNEQFF

D gene: NA
V gene: TRBV12-3/TRBV12-4
clone size: NA
J gene: TRBJ1-6
CDR3 DNA: TGTGCCAGCAGGGACAAGTATAATTCACCCCTCCACTTT
CDR3 protein: CASRDKYNSPLHF

D gene: NA
V gene: TRBV3-1/TRBV3-2
clone size: NA
J gene: TRBJ2-1
CDR3 DNA: TGTGCCAGCAGTCAAGGGCCCCCACCCTATGAGCAGTTCTTC
CDR3 protein: CASSQGPPPYEQFF

D gene: NA
V gene: TRBV27
clone size: NA
J gene: TRBJ2-7
CDR3 DNA: TGTGCCAGCAGTTTAGGGCAGGGAATCGAGCAGTACTTC
CDR3 protein: CASSLGQGIEQYF

D gene: TRBD2
V gene: TRBV5-1
clone size: NA
J gene: TRBJ2-1
CDR3 DNA: TGCGCCAGCAGCTTGGCGCTAAGCGGGAGTCGAAATGAGCAGTTCTTC
CDR3 protein: CASSLALSGSRNEQFF

D gene: TRBD1
V gene: TRBV18
clone size: once
J gene: TRBJ2-7
CDR3 DNA: TGTGCCAGCTCACTTAAACCGGGACAGACACCCTACGAGCAGTACTTC
CDR3 protein: CASSLKPGQTPYEQYF

D gene: TRBD2
V gene: TRBV7-9
clone size: NA
J gene: TRBJ2-1
CDR3 DNA: TGTGCCAGCCCACGCTCGACTAGCGGAGTGGGGAATGAGCAGTTCTTC
CDR3 protein: CASPRSTSGVGNEQFF

D gene: NA
V gene: TRBV19
clone size: NA
J gene: TRBJ1-1
CDR3 DNA: TGTGCCAGTAGTATAGATCTATCGGGGACTGAAGCTTTCTTT
CDR3 protein: CASSIDLSGTEAFF

D gene: NA
V gene: TRBV5-4
clone size: NA
J gene: TRBJ2-5
CDR3 DNA: TGTGCCAGCAGCTTGGCGGGGGTAGAGACCCAGTACTTC
CDR3 protein: CASSLAGVETQYF

D gene: TRBD1
V gene: TRBV4-3
clone size: NA
J gene: TRBJ1-4
CDR3 DNA: TGCGCCAGCAGCCAAGGGGACAGGGGACTCAAAAATGAAAAACTGCTTTTT
CDR3 protein: CASSQGDRGLKNEKLLF

D gene: TRBD1
V gene: TRBV6-6
clone size: NA
J gene: TRBJ1-6
CDR3 DNA: TGTGCCAGCAGTCAGACAGGGAGTGACTCCTATAATTCACCCCTCCACTTT
CDR3 protein: CASSQTGSDSYNSPLHF

D gene: NA
V gene: TRBV19
clone size: NA
J gene: TRBJ2-1
CDR3 DNA: TGTGCCAGTAGTATAGGTAGGACTTTCCATAATGAGCAGTTCTTC
CDR3 protein: CASSIGRTFHNEQFF

D gene: TRBD2
V gene: TRBV5-1
clone size: NA
J gene: TRBJ2-3
CDR3 DNA: TGCGCCAGCAGCTTTAGCGGGAGTGTAGATACGCAGTATTTT
CDR3 protein: CASSFSGSVDTQYF

D gene: TRBD2
V gene: TRBV6-5
clone size: NA
J gene: TRBJ2-3
CDR3 DNA: TGTGCCAGCAGTCTAGCGGGAGGGCTGGGAGATACGCAGTATTTT
CDR3 protein: CASSLAGGLGDTQYF

D gene: NA
V gene: TRBV28
clone size: NA
J gene: TRBJ1-1
CDR3 DNA: TGTGCCAGCATTGGGCAGGGGCTCTACACTGAAGCTTTCTTT
CDR3 protein: CASIGQGLYTEAFF

D gene: NA
V gene: TRBV19
clone size: NA
J gene: TRBJ2-7
CDR3 DNA: TGTGCCAGTATGGCCGATTCCTACGAGCAGTACTTC
CDR3 protein: CASMADSYEQYF

D gene: TRBD1
V gene: TRBV10-3
clone size: NA
J gene: TRBJ2-1
CDR3 DNA: TGTGCCGCCGGACAGGTGGTGGGGAATGAGCAGTTCTTC
CDR3 protein: CAAGQVVGNEQFF

D gene: TRBD1
V gene: TRBV27
clone size: NA
J gene: TRBJ2-7
CDR3 DNA: TGTGCCAGCAGTCCCCCCGGCAGGGGGTTTTACTTC
CDR3 protein: CASSPPGRGFYF

D gene: NA
V gene: TRBV9
clone size: NA
J gene: TRBJ1-1
CDR3 DNA: TGTGCCAGCGGGAGGGCGAACACTGAAGCTTTCTTT
CDR3 protein: CASGRANTEAFF

D gene: NA
V gene: TRBV7-2
clone size: NA
J gene: TRBJ1-6
CDR3 DNA: TGTGCCAGCAGCTCCGGCGGGTTCTATAATTCACCCCTCCACTTT
CDR3 protein: CASSSGGFYNSPLHF

D gene: NA
V gene: TRBV7-2
clone size: NA
J gene: TRBJ2-5
CDR3 DNA: TGTGCCAGCAGCTTAGGGCTAGCGGAGACCCAGTACTTC
CDR3 protein: CASSLGLAETQYF

D gene: TRBD1
V gene: TRBV19
clone size: NA
J gene: TRBJ1-1
CDR3 DNA: TGTGCCAGTAGCACCGGGACAGGAGGCGCTGAAGCTTTCTTT
CDR3 protein: CASSTGTGGAEAFF

D gene: TRBD1
V gene: TRBV7-3
clone size: once
J gene: TRBJ2-1
CDR3 DNA: TGTGCCAGCAGCACAGGGGTCAACAATGAGCAGTTCTTC
CDR3 protein: CASSTGVNNEQFF

D gene: NA
V gene: TRBV28
clone size: NA
J gene: TRBJ2-4
CDR3 DNA: TGTGCCAGCCTAGCAACTGGACTAAACATTCAGTACTTC
CDR3 protein: CASLATGLNIQYF